The entry below gives a single T cell receptor (beta chain) sequence along with its context. Germline CDR1 reads LNHDA; CDR2 reads SQIVND (reference sequence). The length of the CDR3 is 18 residues. With 2 bases clipped from V and 6 bases from J, the junction kept 14 bases outside the gene matches. This entry is derived from a study of shared clonotypes between healthy human individuals. The data were produced by immunoSEQ multiplex PCR, yet TCRdb's version contains in-frame clones alone and is incomplete. This table has 2 million to 3 million clones, 93% appearing once. The V and J genes are TRBV19 and TRBJ2-2; TRBD1 aligns across 8 bases. The receptor comes from a man younger than 30 in good health. Some clones in this sample may be carry-over from other donors' samples. Material for sequencing was naive CD4+ T cells from PBMCs. As to subset: CD45RA+ positively selected. The CDR3 DNA reads as TGTGCCAGTAGTATAAACCGTGCAGCACAGGGGGTATCCGGGGAGCTGTTTTTT. This codes for CASSINRAAQGVSGELFF.